A single T cell receptor beta chain is shown here with its context. Its antigen is currently unknown. This record belongs to a study of cytomegalovirus exposure and HLA in healthy donors. Whole-study findings and limits: Published work reported that the classifier diagnosed cytomegalovirus status with high specificity and sensitivity. Roughly uniform sequencing depth across donors was assumed, possibly incorrectly.

Donors were nominally healthy when sampled, though unrecorded immune exposures were likely. In the PCR, 60 Vbeta and 13 Jbeta primers were used. The table came from immunoSEQ multiplex PCR; TCRdb's copy has only in-frame clones and leaves some out. This table has some 150,000 clones, 80% appearing once. V lost 5 bases and J 0 bases, leaving 9 bases between the germline ends. The CDR3 consists of 14 residues. Germline CDR1 is LNHDA and CDR2 is SQIVND (reference sequence). The material sequenced was PBMCs. The V gene is TRBV19, the J gene TRBJ2-3; tentative D call: TRBD1 (5 bases). This TCR was sampled from a man aged 35-49 years in good health and CMV-seropositive. The CDR3 DNA reads TGTGCCAGTAGTTCAGGGCTAAGCACAGATACGCAGTATTTT. Translated, it gives CASSSGLSTDTQYF.